These 3 T cell receptor beta chains originate from one sample sequenced in a study of blood T cell repertoires in COVID-19. The repertoire was sequenced with immunoSEQ multiplex PCR; TCRdb's copy has only in-frame clones and lacks some. The sample carries around 470,000 clones, roughly 88% recorded once. The sequenced sample consisted of PBMCs or T cells enriched from blood (not recorded which). Receptors were obtained from a man between 18 and 35 years old who had recovered from COVID-19.

The table lists this clone with a count of one. The identical CDR3 is also encoded by other nucleotide sequences in the sample. This rearrangement joins TRBV12-3 or TRBV12-4 to TRBJ1-1; D call uncertain. Trimming took off 3 bases at V and 1 base at J, with 6 bases between the two ends. The CDR3 is made up of 13 amino acids. In nucleotides, the CDR3 is TGTGCCAGCAGTTTCGCGGGGAACACTGAAGCTTTCTTT. Amino acids: CASSFAGNTEAFF.

As regards this clone: Other nucleotide sequences in the sample specify the same CDR3. The rearrangement links TRBV4-1 to TRBJ1-2, with 11 bases that match TRBD1. The germline V gene has CDR1 MGHRA and CDR2 YSYEKL. The junction had 1 base not matched to a gene; V was cut back by 1 base and J by 6 bases. This CDR3 has 14 amino acids. DNA of the CDR3: TGCGCCAGCAGCCAAGGGGACAGGGGGGATGGCTACACCTTC. Protein product: CASSQGDRGDGYTF.

This clone was observed once. This rearrangement joins TRBV6-2 or TRBV6-3 to TRBJ1-5, with D perhaps matching TRBD1 (6 bases). This CDR3 is built from 14 residues. The V gene lost 5 bases and the J gene lost 2 bases, with 10 bases spanning the gap. In germline, CDR1 is MNHEY, CDR2 SVGEGT. CDR3 nucleotides: TGTGCCAGCAGTACAGGGTATGGCAATCAGCCCCAGCATTTT. Translating it yields CASSTGYGNQPQHF.